This T cell receptor beta chain appears in the sequencing data of a study of blood T cells in healthy people across ages. Findings and limits, study-wide: Diversity figures derived from one million T cells were judged to underestimate the true value.

Note on this clonotype: As yet, its antigen is unknown.

Using a J-beta primer mix together with a sample-barcoded 5' primer, a second PCR was run for roughly 6 to 12 cycles. Every cDNA molecule carried a tag from a template-switch adaptor bearing 12 random nucleotides. TCRdb fed the 5' RACE reads into MiXCR, producing one record per CDR3 protein. Here the sample spans roughly 860,000 distinct CDR3 sequences, approximately 59% being singletons. Sequencing input: blood. This receptor was identified in a man aged 30 to 39 in good health.

CDR3 coding DNA: TGTGCCAGCAGTGAAGCGCGGCAGGGCCGGTACGAGCAGTACTTC. This codes for CASSEARQGRYEQYF. V is TRBV2 and J is TRBJ2-7; D perhaps matches TRBD1 (5 bases). The CDR3 has 15 amino acids. V shed 0 bases and J shed 4 bases, with 13 bases lying between them. Germline V gene sequence: CDR1 SNHLY, CDR2 FYNNEI. Based on the CDR3 plus reference TRBV2 and TRBJ2-7, the full variable domain is EPEVTQTPSHQVTQMGQEVILRCVPISNHLYFYWYRQILGQKVEFLVSFYNNEISEKSEIFDDQFSVERPDGSNFTLKIRSTKLEDSAMYFCASSEARQGRYEQYFGPGTRLTVT.